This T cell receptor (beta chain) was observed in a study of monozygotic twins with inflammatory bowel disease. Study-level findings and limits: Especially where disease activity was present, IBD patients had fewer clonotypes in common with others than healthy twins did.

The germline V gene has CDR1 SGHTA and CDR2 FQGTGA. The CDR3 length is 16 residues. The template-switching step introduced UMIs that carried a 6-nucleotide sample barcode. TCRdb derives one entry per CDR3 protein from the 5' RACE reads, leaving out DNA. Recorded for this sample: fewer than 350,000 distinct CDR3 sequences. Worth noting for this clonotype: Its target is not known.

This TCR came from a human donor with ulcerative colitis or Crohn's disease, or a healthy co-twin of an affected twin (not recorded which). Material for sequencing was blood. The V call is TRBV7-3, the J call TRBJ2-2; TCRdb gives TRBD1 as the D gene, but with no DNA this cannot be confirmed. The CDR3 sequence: CASSLSTRVNTGELFF.